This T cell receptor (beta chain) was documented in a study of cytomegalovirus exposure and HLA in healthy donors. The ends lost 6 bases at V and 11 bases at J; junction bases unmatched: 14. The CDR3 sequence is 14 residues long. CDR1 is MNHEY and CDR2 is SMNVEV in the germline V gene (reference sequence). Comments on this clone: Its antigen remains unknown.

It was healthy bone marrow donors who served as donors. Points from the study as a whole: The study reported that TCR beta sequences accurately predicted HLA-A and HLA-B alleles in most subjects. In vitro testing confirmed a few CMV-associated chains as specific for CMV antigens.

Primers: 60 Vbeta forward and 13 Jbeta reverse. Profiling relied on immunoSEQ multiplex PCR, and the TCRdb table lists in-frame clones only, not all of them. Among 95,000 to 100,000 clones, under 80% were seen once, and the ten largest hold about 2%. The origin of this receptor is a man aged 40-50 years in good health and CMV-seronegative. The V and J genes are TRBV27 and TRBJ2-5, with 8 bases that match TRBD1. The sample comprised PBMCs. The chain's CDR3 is CASRTGPGQGEQYF. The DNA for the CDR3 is TGTGCCAGCAGAACAGGCCCCGGACAGGGTGAGCAGTACTTC.